This TCR beta chain was recorded in a study of human T cells and chemical hapten exposure. As for time point: pre-sensitization, week 0. Treatment in this sample: therapeutic diphenylcyclopropenone sensitization with weekly scalp DPC. TCRdb reprocessed the RACE reads via MiXCR and lists one record per CDR3 protein. The sample has under 300,000 distinct CDR3 sequences, 7% to 10% seen once. The CDR3 is 12 amino acids. Germline CDR1 and CDR2: MDHEN and SYDVKM. V was clipped by 2 bases and J by 6 bases, with 8 bases between them. The J gene is TRBJ2-7, the V gene TRBV28, with D possibly being TRBD1 (5 bases). The receptor comes from a woman aged 40 to 50 with alopecia areata. Some clones in this sample may be carry-over from other donors' samples. Sequences were derived from whole blood, sampled in connection with sensitization to the hapten diphenylcyclopropenone (DPC). Here the CDR3 reads CASSLGASEQYF. The CDR3 region has the DNA TGTGCCAGCAGTTTAGGGGCGTCCGAGCAGTACTTC.